This TCR beta chain appears in the sequencing data of a study of technical replicates of blood from a few donors. V gave up 2 bases and J gave up 4 bases, with 12 bases separating them. This CDR3 is built from 15 residues. Germline CDR1 and CDR2: SGHVS and FQNEAQ. The table came from immunoSEQ multiplex PCR; TCRdb's copy has only in-frame clones and leaves some out. The sample lists tens of thousands of clones, roughly 98% occurring once. This TCR came from a human donor in good health. The rearrangement joins TRBV7-8 to TRBJ1-5; D may be TRBD1 (5 bases). The material sequenced was T cells isolated from PBMCs. The CDR3 loop reads CASSLSRTRNQPQHF. The CDR3 DNA reads TGTGCCAGCAGCTTAAGTCGGACACGAAATCAGCCCCAGCATTTT.